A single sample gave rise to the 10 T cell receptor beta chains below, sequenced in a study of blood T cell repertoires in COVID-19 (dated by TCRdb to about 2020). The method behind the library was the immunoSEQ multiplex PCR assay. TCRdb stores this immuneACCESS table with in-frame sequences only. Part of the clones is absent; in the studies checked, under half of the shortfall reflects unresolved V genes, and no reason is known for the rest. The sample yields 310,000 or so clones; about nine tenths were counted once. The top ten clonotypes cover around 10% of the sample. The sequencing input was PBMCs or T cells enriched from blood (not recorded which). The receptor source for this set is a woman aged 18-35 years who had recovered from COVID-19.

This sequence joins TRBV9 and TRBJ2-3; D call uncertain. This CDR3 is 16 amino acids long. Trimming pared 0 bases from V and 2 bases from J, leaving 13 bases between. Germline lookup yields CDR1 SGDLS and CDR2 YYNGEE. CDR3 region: CASSVGSGFNTDTQYF. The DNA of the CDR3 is TGTGCCAGCAGCGTAGGAAGTGGCTTCAACACAGATACGCAGTATTTT.

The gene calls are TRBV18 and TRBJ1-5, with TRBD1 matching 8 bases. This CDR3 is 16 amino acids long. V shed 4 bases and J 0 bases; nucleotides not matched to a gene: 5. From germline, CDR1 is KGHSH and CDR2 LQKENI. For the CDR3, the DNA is TGTGCCAGCTCACAGACAGGGGCTTATAGCAATCAGCCCCAGCATTTT. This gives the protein CASSQTGAYSNQPQHF.

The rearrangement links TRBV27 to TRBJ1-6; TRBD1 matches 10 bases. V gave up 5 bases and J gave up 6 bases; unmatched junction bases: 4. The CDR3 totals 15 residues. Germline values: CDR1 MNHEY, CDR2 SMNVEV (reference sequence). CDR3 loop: CASSKWTGGNSPLHF. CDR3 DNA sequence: TGTGCCAGCAGTAAATGGACAGGGGGTAATTCACCCCTCCACTTT.

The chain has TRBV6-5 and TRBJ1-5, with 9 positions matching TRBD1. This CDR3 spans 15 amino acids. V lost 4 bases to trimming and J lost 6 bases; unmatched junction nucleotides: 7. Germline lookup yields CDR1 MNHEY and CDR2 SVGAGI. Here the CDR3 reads CASSLTGGDGQPQHF. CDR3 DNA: TGTGCCAGCAGTTTGACAGGGGGAGATGGTCAGCCCCAGCATTTT.

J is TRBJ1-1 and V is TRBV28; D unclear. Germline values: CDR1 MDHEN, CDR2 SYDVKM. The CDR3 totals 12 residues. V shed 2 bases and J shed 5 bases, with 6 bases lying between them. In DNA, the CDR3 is TGTGCCAGCAGTTTAGCGGGTACTGAAGCTTTCTTT. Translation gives CASSLAGTEAFF. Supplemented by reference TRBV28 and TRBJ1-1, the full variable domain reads DVKVTQSSRYLVKRTGEKVFLECVQDMDHENMFWYRQDPGLGLRLIYFSYDVKMKEKGDIPEGYSVSREKKERFSLILESASTNQTSMYLCASSLAGTEAFFGQGTRLTVV.

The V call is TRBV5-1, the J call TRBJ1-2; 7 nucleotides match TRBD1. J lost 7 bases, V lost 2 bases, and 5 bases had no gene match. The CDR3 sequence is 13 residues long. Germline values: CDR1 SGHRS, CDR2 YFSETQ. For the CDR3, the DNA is TGCGCCAGCAGCTTAGAGGGGGCGCGTGGCTACACCTTC. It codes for CASSLEGARGYTF. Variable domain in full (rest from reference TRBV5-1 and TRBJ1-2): KAGVTQTPRYLIKTRGQQVTLSCSPISGHRSVSWYQQTPGQGLQFLFEYFSETQRNKGNFPGRFSGRQFSNSRSEMNVSTLELGDSALYLCASSLEGARGYTFGSGTRLTVV.

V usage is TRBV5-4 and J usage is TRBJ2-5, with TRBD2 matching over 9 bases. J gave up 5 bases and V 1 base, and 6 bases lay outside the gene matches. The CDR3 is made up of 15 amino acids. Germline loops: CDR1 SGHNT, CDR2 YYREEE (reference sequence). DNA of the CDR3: TGTGCCAGCAGCTTGCAGCGGGAGGACGGTGAGACCCAGTACTTC. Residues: CASSLQREDGETQYF.

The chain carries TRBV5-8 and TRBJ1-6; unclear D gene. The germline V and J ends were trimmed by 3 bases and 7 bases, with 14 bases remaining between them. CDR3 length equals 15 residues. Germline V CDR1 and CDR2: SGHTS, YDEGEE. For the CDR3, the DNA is TGTGCCAGCAGCTCGTCATTGGGCGTAAATTCACCCCTCCACTTT. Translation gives CASSSSLGVNSPLHF.

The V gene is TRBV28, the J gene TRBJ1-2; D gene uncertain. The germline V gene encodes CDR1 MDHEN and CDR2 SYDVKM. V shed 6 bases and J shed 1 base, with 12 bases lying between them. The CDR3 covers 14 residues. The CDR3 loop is CASSPQHNNYGYTF. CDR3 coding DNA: TGTGCCAGCAGCCCTCAACATAATAACTATGGCTACACCTTC.

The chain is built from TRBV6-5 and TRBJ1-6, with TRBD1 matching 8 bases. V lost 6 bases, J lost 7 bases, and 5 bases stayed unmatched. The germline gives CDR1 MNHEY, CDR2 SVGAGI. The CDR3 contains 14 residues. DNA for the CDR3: TGTGCCAGCAGGACCGGACAGGGAAATTCACCCCTCCACTTT. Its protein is CASRTGQGNSPLHF.